The clone carrying this T cell receptor (beta chain) was detected many times. This entry is derived from a study of regulatory T cells in long-lasting Graves disease. Assembly of TCR beta libraries relied on iRepertoire HTBI primers together with Arm-PCR of CDR3 regions. TCRdb re-called the multiplex PCR reads through MiXCR, storing one row per CDR3 protein. Among 200,000 to 250,000 distinct CDR3 sequences listed, approximately 18% were seen once. Time point of the sample: newly diagnosed GD, antithyroid drugs for less than 3 months. TCR sequences were obtained from RNA taken from PBMCs. The CDR3 has 11 residues. The germline V gene has CDR1 MDHEN and CDR2 SYDVKM. V was cut by 6 bases and J by 3 bases, with 5 bases left in between. Separately, the same data were catalogued under a study of T cells in Graves' hyperthyroidism and ophthalmopathy. From that paper: Patients were excluded for uncontrolled infection, other autoimmune disease, pregnancy or lactation.

Sequenced material: peripheral blood mononuclear cells (PBMCs), taken at new diagnosis, from a patient treated with antithyroid drugs. This receptor was taken from a woman in her 30s with Graves disease. The J gene is TRBJ1-2, the V gene TRBV28; D not certain. The CDR3 nucleotides are TGTGCCAGCAGCGCGGACTATGGCTACACCTTC. Translating gives CASSADYGYTF.